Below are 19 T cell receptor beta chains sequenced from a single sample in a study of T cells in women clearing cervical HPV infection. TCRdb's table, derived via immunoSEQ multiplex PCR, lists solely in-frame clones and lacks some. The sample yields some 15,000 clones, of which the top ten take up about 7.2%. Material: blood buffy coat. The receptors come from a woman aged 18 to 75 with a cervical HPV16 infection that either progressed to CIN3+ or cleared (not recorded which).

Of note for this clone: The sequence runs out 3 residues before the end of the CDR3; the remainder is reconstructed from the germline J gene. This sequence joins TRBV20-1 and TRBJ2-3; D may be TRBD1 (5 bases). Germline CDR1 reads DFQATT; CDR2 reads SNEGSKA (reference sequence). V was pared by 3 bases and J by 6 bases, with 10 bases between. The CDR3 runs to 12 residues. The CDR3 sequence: CSASAGLDTQYF. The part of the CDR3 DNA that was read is TGCAGTGCTAGCGCAGGGCTGGATACG.

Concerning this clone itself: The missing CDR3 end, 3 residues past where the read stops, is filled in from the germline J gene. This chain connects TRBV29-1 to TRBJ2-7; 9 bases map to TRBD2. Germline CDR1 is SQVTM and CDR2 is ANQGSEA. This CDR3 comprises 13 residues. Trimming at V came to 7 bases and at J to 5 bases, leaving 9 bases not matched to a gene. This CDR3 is CSALAGNPHEQYF. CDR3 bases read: TGCAGCGCTCTAGCGGGGAATCCCCACGAG.

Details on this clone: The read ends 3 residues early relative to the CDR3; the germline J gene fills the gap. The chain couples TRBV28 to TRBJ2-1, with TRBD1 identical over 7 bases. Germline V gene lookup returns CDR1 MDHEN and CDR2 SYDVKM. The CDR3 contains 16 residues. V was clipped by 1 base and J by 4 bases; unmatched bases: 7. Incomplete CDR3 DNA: TGTGCCAGCAGTTTATCAAGACAGGGAAGATACAATGAG. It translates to CASSLSRQGRYNE. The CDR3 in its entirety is CASSLSRQGRYNEQFF.

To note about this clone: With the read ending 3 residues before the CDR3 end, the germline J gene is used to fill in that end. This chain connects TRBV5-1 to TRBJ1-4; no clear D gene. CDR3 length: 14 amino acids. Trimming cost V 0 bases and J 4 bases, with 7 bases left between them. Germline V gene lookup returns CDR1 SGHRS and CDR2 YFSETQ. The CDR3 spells CASSLAHNNEKLFF. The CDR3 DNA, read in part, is TGCGCCAGCAGCTTGGCCCACAATAATGAAAAA.

The CDR3 reads CASSLAPTGGFEQYF. The sequenced CDR3 bases are TGTGCCAGCAGCTTGGCGCCGACAGGGGGGTTCGAG. The V gene is TRBV5-4, the J gene TRBJ2-7; 9 bases match TRBD1. The read terminates 3 residues before the CDR3 end, so the remaining end is supplied by the germline J gene. Losses at the gene ends were 0 bases for V and 6 bases for J; bases not matched to a gene: 7. The CDR3 contains 15 residues. Germline CDR1 and CDR2: SGHNT and YYREEE (reference sequence). Using reference TRBV5-4 and TRBJ2-7 for the parts outside the CDR3, the full variable domain is ETGVTQSPTHLIKTRGQQVTLRCSSQSGHNTVSWYQQALGQGPQFIFQYYREEENGRGNFPPRFSGLQFPNYSSELNVNALELDDSALYLCASSLAPTGGFEQYFGPGTRLTVT.

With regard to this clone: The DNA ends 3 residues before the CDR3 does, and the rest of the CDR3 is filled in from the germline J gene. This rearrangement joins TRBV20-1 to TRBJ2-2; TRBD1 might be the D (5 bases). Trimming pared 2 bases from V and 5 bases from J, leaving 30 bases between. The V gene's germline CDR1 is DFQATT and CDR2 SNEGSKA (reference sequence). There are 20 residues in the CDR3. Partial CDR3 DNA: TGCAGTGCTAGAAAGGACCTCACTCTTGGGGCGAACAGTCTGACCGGGGAG. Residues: CSARKDLTLGANSLTGE. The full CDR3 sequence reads CSARKDLTLGANSLTGELFF.

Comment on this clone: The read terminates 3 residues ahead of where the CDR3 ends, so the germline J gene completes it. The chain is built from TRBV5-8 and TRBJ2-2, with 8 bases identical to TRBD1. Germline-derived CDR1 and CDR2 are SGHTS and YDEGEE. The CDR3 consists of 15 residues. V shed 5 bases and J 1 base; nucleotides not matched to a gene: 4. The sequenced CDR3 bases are TGTGCCAGCAGACGACAGGGGTTGAACACCGGGGAG. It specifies CASRRQGLNTGE. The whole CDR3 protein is CASRRQGLNTGELFF.

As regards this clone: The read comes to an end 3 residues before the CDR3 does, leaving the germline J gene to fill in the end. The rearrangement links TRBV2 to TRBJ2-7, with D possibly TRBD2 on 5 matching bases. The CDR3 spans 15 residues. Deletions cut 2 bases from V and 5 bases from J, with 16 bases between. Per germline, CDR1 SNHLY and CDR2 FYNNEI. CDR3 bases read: TGTGCCAGCAGTGAAAGAGGGCAGATCGCCCACGAG. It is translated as CASSERGQIAHE. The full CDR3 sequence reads CASSERGQIAHEQYF.

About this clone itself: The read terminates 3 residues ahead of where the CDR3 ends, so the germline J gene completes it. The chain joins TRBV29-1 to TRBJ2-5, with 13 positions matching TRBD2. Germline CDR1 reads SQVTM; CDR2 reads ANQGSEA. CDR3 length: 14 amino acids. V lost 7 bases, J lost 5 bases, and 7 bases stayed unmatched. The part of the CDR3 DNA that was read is TGCAGCGCTCGACTAGCGGGGGGAGGGGAGACC. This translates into CSARLAGGGET. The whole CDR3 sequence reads CSARLAGGGETQYF.

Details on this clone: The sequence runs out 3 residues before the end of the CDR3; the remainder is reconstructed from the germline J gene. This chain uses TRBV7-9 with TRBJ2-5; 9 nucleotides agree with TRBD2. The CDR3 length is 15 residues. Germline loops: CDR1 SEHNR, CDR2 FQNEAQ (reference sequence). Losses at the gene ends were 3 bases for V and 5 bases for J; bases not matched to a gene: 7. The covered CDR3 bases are TGTGCCAGCAGCTTTTTAGCGGGGGCTCAGGAGACC. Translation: CASSFLAGAQET. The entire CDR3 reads CASSFLAGAQETQYF.

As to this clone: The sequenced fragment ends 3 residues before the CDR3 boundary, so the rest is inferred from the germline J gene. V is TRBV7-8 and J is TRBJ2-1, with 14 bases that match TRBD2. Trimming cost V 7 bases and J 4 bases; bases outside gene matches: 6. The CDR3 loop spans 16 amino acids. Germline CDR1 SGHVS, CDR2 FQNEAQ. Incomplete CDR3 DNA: TGTGCCAGCACCCCCGGGACTAGCGGGGGTTACAATGAG. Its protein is CASTPGTSGGYNE. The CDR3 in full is CASTPGTSGGYNEQFF. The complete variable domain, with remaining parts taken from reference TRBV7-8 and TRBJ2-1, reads GAGVSQSPRYKVAKRGQDVALRCDPISGHVSLFWYQQALGQGPEFLTYFQNEAQLDKSGLPSDRFFAERPEGSVSTLKIQRTQQEDSAVYLCASTPGTSGGYNEQFFGPGTRLTVL.

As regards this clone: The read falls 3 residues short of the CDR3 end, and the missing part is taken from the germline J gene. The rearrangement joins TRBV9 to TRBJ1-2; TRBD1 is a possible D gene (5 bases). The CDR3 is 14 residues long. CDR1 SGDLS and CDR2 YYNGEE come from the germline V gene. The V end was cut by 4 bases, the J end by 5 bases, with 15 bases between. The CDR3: CASSRGTDLYGYTF. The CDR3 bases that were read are TGTGCCAGCAGCCGGGGGACGGACCTGTATGGC.

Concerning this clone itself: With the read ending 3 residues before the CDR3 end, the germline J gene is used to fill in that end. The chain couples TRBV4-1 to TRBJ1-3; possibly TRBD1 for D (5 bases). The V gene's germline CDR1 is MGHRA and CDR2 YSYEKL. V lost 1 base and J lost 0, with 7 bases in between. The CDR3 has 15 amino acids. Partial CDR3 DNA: TGCGCCAGCAGCCAAGGCACAGGCTCTGGAAACACC. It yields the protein CASSQGTGSGNT. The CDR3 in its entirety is CASSQGTGSGNTIYF.

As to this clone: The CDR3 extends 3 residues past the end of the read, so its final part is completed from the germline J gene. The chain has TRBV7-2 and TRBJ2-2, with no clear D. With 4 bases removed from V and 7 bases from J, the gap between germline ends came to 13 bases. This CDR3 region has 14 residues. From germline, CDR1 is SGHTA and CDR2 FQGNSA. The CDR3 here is CASSSSTLGGELFF. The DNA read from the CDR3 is TGTGCCAGCAGCTCGAGTACCCTCGGCGGGGAG.

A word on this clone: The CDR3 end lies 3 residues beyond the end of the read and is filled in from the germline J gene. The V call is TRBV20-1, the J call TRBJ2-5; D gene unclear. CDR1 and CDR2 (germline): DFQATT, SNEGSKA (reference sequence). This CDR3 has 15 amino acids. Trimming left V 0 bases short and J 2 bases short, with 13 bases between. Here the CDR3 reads CSARDGRLAQETQYF. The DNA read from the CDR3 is TGCAGTGCTAGAGATGGAAGACTCGCACAAGAGACC.

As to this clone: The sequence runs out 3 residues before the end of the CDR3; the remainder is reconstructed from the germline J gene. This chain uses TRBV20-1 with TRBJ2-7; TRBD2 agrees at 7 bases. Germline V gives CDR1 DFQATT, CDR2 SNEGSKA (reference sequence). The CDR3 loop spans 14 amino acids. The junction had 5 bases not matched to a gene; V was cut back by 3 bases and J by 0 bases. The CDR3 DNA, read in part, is TGCAGTGCTAGCGGGGGGAAGAGCTCCTACGAG. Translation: CSASGGKSSYE. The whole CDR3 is CSASGGKSSYEQYF.

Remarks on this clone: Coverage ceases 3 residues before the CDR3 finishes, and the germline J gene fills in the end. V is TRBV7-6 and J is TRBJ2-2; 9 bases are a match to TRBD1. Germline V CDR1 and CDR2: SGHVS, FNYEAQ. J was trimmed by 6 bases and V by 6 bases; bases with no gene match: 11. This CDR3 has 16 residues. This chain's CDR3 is CASSLSPGQGPGELFF. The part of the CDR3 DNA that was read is TGTGCCAGCAGTTTATCACCGGGACAGGGACCCGGGGAG.

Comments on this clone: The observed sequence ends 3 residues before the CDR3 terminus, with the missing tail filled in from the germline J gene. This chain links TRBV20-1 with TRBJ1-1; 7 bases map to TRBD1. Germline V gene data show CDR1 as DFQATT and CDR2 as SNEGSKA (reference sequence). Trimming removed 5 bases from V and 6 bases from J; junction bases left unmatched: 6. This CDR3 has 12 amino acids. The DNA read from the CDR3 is TGCAGTGCTGGGAGACAGGGAGCTGAA. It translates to CSAGRQGAE. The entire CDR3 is CSAGRQGAEAFF.

The covered CDR3 bases are TGTGCCACCACTACAGGGAATCGGGAGGAAGGC. Translated, it gives CATTTGNREEG. The entire CDR3 reads CATTTGNREEGYTF. The chain employs TRBV10-3 and TRBJ1-2; D is perhaps TRBD1 (6 bases). Coverage ceases 3 residues before the CDR3 finishes, and the germline J gene fills in the end. This CDR3 has 14 amino acids. Germline V gene lookup returns CDR1 ENHRY and CDR2 SYGVKD.